This T cell receptor beta chain was documented in a study of T cell repertoires in cytomegalovirus infection. Study in general: As its CMV epitopes, the study selected recently identified HLA-C-restricted and well-studied HLA-B-restricted targets. An indication of both CMV infection and matching HLA type came from public TCR beta signatures.

CDR1 SEHNR and CDR2 FQNEAQ come from the germline V gene (reference sequence). The CDR3 has 12 amino acids. The V end was cut by 6 bases, the J end by 6 bases, with 9 bases between. TCRdb re-derived calls from the reads in MiXCR, one entry per CDR3 protein. The sample has about 770,000 distinct CDR3 sequences; 29% are singletons. Study results and caveats: Within the response measured ex vivo, HLA-C-restricted CMV-specific TCR beta clonotypes were dominant. People with CMV and the relevant HLA were identified by cumulative public TCR beta family frequency.

There are a few counts of this clonotype. Its antigen remains unknown. This specimen consisted of cultured CD8+ T cells from PBMCs, obtained from culture after CMV antigen stimulation. V is TRBV7-9 and J is TRBJ2-1, with a possible D match to TRBD2 (5 bases). The source of this sequence is a human donor in good health (CMV status not recorded). Some clones in this sample may be carry-over from other donors' samples. The CDR3 DNA sequence: TGTGCCAGCAGAGCGGACGTCAATGAGCAGTTCTTC. The encoded protein is CASRADVNEQFF. The variable domain in full, completed from reference TRBV7-9 and TRBJ2-1, reads DTGVSQNPRHKITKRGQNVTFRCDPISEHNRLYWYRQTLGQGPEFLTYFQNEAQLEKSRLLSDRFSAERPKGSFSTLEIQRTEQGDSAMYLCASRADVNEQFFGPGTRLTVL.